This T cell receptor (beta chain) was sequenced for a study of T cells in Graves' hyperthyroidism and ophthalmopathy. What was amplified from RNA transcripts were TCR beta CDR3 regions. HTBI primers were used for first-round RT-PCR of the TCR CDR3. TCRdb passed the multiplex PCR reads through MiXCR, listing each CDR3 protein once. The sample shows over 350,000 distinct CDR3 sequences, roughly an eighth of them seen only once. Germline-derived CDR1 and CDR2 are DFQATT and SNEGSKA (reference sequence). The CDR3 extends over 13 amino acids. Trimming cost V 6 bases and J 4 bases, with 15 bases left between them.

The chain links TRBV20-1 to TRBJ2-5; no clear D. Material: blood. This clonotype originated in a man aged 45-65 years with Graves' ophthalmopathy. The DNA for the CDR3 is TGCAGTGCACGCCCCCCGGTGGGAGAGACCCAGTACTTC. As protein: CSARPPVGETQYF.